This T cell receptor (beta chain) was sequenced during a study of vaccination effects on CD4 cells after COVID-19. Study at large: Two-dose BNT162b2 or mRNA-1273 vaccination was given to participants. Notes on the study in general: Clones induced by infection and by vaccine showed marked clonal contraction late after vaccination.

V trimming: 0 bases; J trimming: 3 bases; junction bases outside the gene matches: 11. The CDR3 runs to 19 residues. CDR1 and CDR2 (germline): MGHRA, YSYEKL. As to this clone: No antigen is known for it.

Assay used: immunoSEQ multiplex PCR; TCRdb lists only in-frame clones, some missing. The data contain tens of thousands of clones, about 63% of them singletons. Before sequencing took place, the ViraFEST assay used viral peptide pools to expand antigen-specific CD4+ T cells. Investigators separated out CD4+ T cells once approximately 10 days of culture had passed. This chain connects TRBV4-1 to TRBJ2-5; 12 positions match TRBD1. This specimen consisted of CD4+ T cells from PBMCs cultured with HCoV-229E spike peptides, obtained before COVID-19 vaccination. This receptor was obtained from a human donor who received a COVID-19 vaccine. CDR3 amino acids: CASSQDLGQGAIIEETQYF. CDR3 in DNA: TGCGCCAGCAGCCAAGATTTGGGACAGGGGGCGATTATCGAAGAGACCCAGTACTTC.